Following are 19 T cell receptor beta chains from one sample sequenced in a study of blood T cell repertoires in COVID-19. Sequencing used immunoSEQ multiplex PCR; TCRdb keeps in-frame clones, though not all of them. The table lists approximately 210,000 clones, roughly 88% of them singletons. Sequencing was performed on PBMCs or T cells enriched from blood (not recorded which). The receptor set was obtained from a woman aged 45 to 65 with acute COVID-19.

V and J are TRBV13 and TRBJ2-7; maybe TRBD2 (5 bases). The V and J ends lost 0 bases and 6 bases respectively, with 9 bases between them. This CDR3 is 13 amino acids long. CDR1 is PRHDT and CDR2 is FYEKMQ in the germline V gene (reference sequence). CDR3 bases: TGTGCCAGCAGCTTAGGGGCGGGCCCCGAGCAGTACTTC. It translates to CASSLGAGPEQYF.

The CDR3 DNA reads TGTGCCAGCTCACCAGAAGTACCAGGGCCAACCTACGAGCAGTACTTC. This translates into CASSPEVPGPTYEQYF. V is TRBV18 and J is TRBJ2-7; a weak D match, TRBD1 (5 bases). The V gene lost 2 bases and the J gene lost 2 bases, with 16 bases spanning the gap. The CDR3 sequence is 16 residues long. Germline values: CDR1 KGHSH, CDR2 LQKENI. The full variable domain, in which reference TRBV18 and TRBJ2-7 provide the parts outside the CDR3, is NAGVMQNPRHLVRRRGQEARLRCSPMKGHSHVYWYRQLPEEGLKFMVYLQKENIIDESGMPKERFSAEFPKEGPSILRIQQVVRGDSAAYFCASSPEVPGPTYEQYFGPGTRLTVT.

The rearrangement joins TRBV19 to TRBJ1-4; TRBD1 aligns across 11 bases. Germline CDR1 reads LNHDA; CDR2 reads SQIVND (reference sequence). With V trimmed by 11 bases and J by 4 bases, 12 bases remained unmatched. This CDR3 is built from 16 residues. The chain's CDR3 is CALTGQGVLVNEKLFF. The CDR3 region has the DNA TGTGCCCTGACGGGACAGGGGGTTCTAGTTAATGAAAAACTGTTTTTT.

CDR3 DNA: TGTGCCAGCAGTTTCCGGGTGAACGAGGAAAAACTGTTTTTT. It is translated as CASSFRVNEEKLFF. This chain links TRBV28 with TRBJ1-4, with D unresolved. Germline CDR1 MDHEN, CDR2 SYDVKM. The CDR3 is 14 residues long. The V end lost 3 bases, the J end lost 8 bases, and 13 bases lay between the germline ends.

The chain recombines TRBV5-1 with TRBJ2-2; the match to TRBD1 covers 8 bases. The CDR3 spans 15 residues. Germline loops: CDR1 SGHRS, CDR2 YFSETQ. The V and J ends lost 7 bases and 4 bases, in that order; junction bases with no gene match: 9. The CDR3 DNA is TGCGCCAGCCTTGCCGGACAGGGTCTCACCGGGGAGCTGTTTTTT. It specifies CASLAGQGLTGELFF.

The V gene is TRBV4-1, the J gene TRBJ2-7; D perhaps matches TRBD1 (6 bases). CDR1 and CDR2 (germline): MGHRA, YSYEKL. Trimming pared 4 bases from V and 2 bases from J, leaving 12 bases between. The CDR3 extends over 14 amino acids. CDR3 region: CASSPGTPTYEQYF. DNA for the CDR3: TGCGCCAGCAGCCCCGGGACACCGACCTACGAGCAGTACTTC.

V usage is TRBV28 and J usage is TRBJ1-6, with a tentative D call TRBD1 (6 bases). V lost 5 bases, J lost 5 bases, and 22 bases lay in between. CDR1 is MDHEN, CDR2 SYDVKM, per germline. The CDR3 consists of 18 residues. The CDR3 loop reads CASSLIRVAGEHNSPLHF. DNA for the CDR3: TGTGCCAGCAGTCTCATCCGGGTCGCAGGGGAACATAATTCACCCCTCCACTTT. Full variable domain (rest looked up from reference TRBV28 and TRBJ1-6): DVKVTQSSRYLVKRTGEKVFLECVQDMDHENMFWYRQDPGLGLRLIYFSYDVKMKEKGDIPEGYSVSREKKERFSLILESASTNQTSMYLCASSLIRVAGEHNSPLHFGNGTRLTVT.

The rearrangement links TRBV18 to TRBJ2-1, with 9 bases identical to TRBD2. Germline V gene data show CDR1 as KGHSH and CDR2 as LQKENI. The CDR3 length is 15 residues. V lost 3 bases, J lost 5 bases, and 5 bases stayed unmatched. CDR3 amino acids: CASSPPSGTDNEQFF. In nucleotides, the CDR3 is TGTGCCAGCTCACCTCCTAGCGGGACGGACAATGAGCAGTTCTTC.

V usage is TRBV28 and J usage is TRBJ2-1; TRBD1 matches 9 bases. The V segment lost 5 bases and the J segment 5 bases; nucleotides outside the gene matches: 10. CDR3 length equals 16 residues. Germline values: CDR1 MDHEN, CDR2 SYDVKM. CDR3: CASSLPGTGRHNEQFF. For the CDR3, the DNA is TGTGCCAGCAGTCTCCCCGGGACAGGGAGGCACAATGAGCAGTTCTTC.

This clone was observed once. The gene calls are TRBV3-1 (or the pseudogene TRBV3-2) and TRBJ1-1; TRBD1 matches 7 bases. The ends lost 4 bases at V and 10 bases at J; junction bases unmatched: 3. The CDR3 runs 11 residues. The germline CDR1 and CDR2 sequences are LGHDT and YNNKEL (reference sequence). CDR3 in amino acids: CASSRSGGAFF. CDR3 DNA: TGTGCCAGCAGCCGTTCAGGGGGAGCTTTCTTT.

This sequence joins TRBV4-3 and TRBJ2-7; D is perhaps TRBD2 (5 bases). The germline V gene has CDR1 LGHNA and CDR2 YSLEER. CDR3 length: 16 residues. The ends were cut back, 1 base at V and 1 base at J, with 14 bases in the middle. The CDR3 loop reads CASSQVPDSDSYEQYF. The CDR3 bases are TGCGCCAGCAGCCAAGTTCCGGACTCCGATTCCTACGAGCAGTACTTC.

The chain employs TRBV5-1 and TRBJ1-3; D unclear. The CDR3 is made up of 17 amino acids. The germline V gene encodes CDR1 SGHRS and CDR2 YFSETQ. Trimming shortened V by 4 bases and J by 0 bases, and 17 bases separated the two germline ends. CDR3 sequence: CASSPLPGLNSGNTIYF. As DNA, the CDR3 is TGCGCCAGCAGCCCCCTCCCAGGACTGAACTCTGGAAACACCATATATTTT. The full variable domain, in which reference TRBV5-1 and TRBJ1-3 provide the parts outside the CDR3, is KAGVTQTPRYLIKTRGQQVTLSCSPISGHRSVSWYQQTPGQGLQFLFEYFSETQRNKGNFPGRFSGRQFSNSRSEMNVSTLELGDSALYLCASSPLPGLNSGNTIYFGEGSWLTVV.

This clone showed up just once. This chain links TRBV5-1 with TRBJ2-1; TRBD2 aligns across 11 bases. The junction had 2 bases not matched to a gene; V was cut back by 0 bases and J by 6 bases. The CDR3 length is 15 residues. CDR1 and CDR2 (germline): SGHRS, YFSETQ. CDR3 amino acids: CASSLVTSGGNEQFF. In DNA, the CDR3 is TGCGCCAGCAGCTTGGTAACTAGCGGGGGCAATGAGCAGTTCTTC.

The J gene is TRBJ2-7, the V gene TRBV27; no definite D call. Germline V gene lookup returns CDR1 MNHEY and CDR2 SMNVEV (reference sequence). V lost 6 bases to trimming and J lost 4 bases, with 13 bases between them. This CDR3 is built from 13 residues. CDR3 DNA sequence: TGTGCCAGCAGCCCCCCGGGTAGATACGAGCAGTACTTC. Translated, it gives CASSPPGRYEQYF.

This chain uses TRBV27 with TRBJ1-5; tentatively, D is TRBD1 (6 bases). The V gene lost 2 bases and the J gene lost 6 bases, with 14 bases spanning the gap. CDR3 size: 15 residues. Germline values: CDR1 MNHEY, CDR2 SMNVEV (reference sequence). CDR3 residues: CASSLRGGGGQPQHF. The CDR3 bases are TGTGCCAGCAGTTTAAGGGGGGGTGGGGGTCAGCCCCAGCATTTT.

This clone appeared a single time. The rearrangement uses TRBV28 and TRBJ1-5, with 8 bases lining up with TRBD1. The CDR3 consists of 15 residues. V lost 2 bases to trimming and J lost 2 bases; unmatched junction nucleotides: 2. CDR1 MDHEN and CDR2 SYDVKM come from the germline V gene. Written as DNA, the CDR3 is TGTGCCAGCAGTTTAATACAGGGGGGCAATCAGCCCCAGCATTTT. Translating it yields CASSLIQGGNQPQHF.

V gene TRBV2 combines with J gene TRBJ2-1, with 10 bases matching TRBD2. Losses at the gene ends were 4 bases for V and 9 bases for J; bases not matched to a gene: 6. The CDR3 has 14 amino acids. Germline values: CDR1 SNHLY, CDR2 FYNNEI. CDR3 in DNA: TGTGCCAGCAGTGTCCTAGCGGGAGCAGGTGAGCAGTTCTTC. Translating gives CASSVLAGAGEQFF. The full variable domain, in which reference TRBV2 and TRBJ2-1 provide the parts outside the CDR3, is EPEVTQTPSHQVTQMGQEVILRCVPISNHLYFYWYRQILGQKVEFLVSFYNNEISEKSEIFDDQFSVERPDGSNFTLKIRSTKLEDSAMYFCASSVLAGAGEQFFGPGTRLTVL.

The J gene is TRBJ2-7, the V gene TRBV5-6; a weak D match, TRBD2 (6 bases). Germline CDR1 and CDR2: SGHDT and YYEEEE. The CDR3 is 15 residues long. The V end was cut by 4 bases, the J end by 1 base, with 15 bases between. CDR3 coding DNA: TGTGCCAGCAGCCCAACGTACGGGGGTTCCTACGAGCAGTACTTC. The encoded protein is CASSPTYGGSYEQYF.

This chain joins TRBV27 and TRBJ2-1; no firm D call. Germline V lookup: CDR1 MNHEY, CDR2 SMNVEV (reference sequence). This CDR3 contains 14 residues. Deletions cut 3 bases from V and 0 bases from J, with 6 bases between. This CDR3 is CASSLVSSYNEQFF. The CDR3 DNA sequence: TGTGCCAGCAGTTTGGTGAGCTCCTACAATGAGCAGTTCTTC.